These 21 T cell receptor beta chains were all obtained from the same sample, sequenced in a study of persistence of HIV-infected CD4 T cells (dated by TCRdb to 2018 to 2020). Antigen specificity for these receptors is unknown. Sample treatment or condition, as interpreted from the label and publication: suppressive antiretroviral therapy. Cells were stimulated with lysates of CMV-infected fibroblasts at 9 to 10 ug/mL. Memory CD4+ T cells that did not respond, being CD40L-negative, CD69-negative and CD45RO-high, were sorted as memory populations depleted of antigen-responding cells. The immunoSEQ hsTCRB assay version 4 in survey mode was used to sequence TCRbeta repertoires from genomic DNA. TCRdb carries this immuneACCESS record with in-frame sequences only. Its versions omit some clonotypes, under half of them owing to an unresolved V gene in the studies checked, with the rest unexplained. This sample comprises roughly 34,000 clones, around 76% of them detected only once. The ten largest clones capture around 6.6% of the sample.

The material was CD4+ T cells sorted from PBMCs after 18-hour stimulation, obtained from a patient who received antiretroviral therapy. The cell subset or site label here, explained by the study, means: CD40L-CD69- CD45RO-high memory CD4 T cells not responding to CMV lysate. Receptors originate from an adult woman with HIV who was CMV-seropositive.

The rearrangement joins TRBV9 to TRBJ2-4; TRBD1 agrees at 7 bases. Germline V gene lookup returns CDR1 SGDLS and CDR2 YYNGEE. After removal of 2 bases from V and 4 bases from J, the junction contained 6 bases not matched to a gene. The CDR3 is 15 residues long. As DNA, the CDR3 is TGTGCCAGCAGCGTGTCCGGGACAGCTAAAAACATTCAGTACTTC. Translation: CASSVSGTAKNIQYF. The full variable domain, completed using reference TRBV9 and TRBJ2-4, is DSGVTQTPKHLITATGQRVTLRCSPRSGDLSVYWYQQSLDQGLQFLIQYYNGEERAKGNILERFSAQQFPDLHSELNLSSLELGDSALYFCASSVSGTAKNIQYFGAGTRLSVL.

The chain recombines TRBV6-6 with TRBJ2-1; D uncertain. Germline V gene lookup returns CDR1 MNHNY and CDR2 SVGAGI (reference sequence). The CDR3 length is 11 residues. V was cut by 2 bases and J by 7 bases, with 3 bases left in between. This CDR3 is CASSYGNEQFF. The CDR3 nucleotides are TGTGCCAGCAGTTACGGGAATGAGCAGTTCTTC.

The genes are TRBV5-1 and TRBJ1-1, with unresolved D. CDR3 length: 15 amino acids. From germline, CDR1 is SGHRS and CDR2 YFSETQ. Trimming removed 3 bases from V and 0 bases from J, with 12 bases in between. The DNA for the CDR3 is TGCGCCAGCAGCTCCAGTAGGGCCATGAACACTGAAGCTTTCTTT. Translating it yields CASSSSRAMNTEAFF.

The CDR3, as DNA: TGTGCCAGCCGGAGTATTGGTGGCTACACCTTC. Its protein is CASRSIGGYTF. The chain employs TRBV6-6 and TRBJ1-2; the D is unclear. This CDR3 region has 11 residues. V was clipped by 8 bases and J by 7 bases, with 11 bases between them. Germline CDR1 is MNHNY and CDR2 is SVGAGI (reference sequence).

The chain couples TRBV6-4 to TRBJ1-1; D gene uncertain. Germline assignment: CDR1 MRHNA and CDR2 SNTAGT. Trimming shortened V by 3 bases and J by 5 bases, and 10 bases separated the two germline ends. The CDR3 is 13 amino acids. The CDR3: CASSERVGTEAFF. The CDR3 coding sequence is TGTGCCAGCAGTGAACGGGTGGGGACTGAAGCTTTCTTT.

The rearrangement links TRBV19 to TRBJ1-5; tentatively, D is TRBD1 (5 bases). Trimming removed 4 bases from V and 9 bases from J, with 13 bases in between. Germline values: CDR1 LNHDA, CDR2 SQIVND (reference sequence). CDR3 length: 13 amino acids. CDR3 sequence reads: CASSKWTGGPQHF. CDR3 coding DNA: TGTGCCAGTAGTAAATGGACCGGGGGGCCCCAGCATTTT. The whole variable domain, filled in from reference TRBV19 and TRBJ1-5, reads DGGITQSPKYLFRKEGQNVTLSCEQNLNHDAMYWYRQDPGQGLRLIYYSQIVNDFQKGDIAEGYSVSREKKESFPLTVTSAQKNPTAFYLCASSKWTGGPQHFGDGTRLSIL.

CDR3 loop: CASSPTRSVYTEAFF. The CDR3 DNA reads TGTGCCAGCAGCCCCACTCGGAGTGTGTACACTGAAGCTTTCTTT. The V gene is TRBV3-1 (or the pseudogene TRBV3-2), the J gene TRBJ1-1; no clear D gene. Deletions cut 4 bases from V and 3 bases from J, with 15 bases between. This CDR3 has 15 residues. Germline CDR1 reads LGHDT; CDR2 reads YNNKEL (reference sequence).

J is TRBJ1-1 and V is TRBV6-6; 7 nucleotides match TRBD1. The V gene end was trimmed by 5 bases and the J gene end by 4 bases; junction bases not matched to a gene: 7. Germline V gene data show CDR1 as MNHNY and CDR2 as SVGAGI (reference sequence). The CDR3 runs to 14 residues. CDR3: CASSTYRGATEAFF. In DNA, the CDR3 is TGTGCCAGCAGTACCTACAGGGGTGCCACTGAAGCTTTCTTT.

CDR3 loop: CASKAGDGTEAFF. The CDR3 coding sequence is TGTGCCAGCAAGGCAGGGGATGGCACTGAAGCTTTCTTT. The gene calls are TRBV7-3 and TRBJ1-1, with TRBD1 as a possible D gene (6 bases). The V end lost 7 bases, the J end lost 4 bases, and 13 bases lay between the germline ends. From germline, CDR1 is SGHTA and CDR2 FQGTGA. The CDR3 contains 13 residues.

Only a few counts were recorded for this clone. V usage is TRBV19 and J usage is TRBJ1-5; tentatively, D is TRBD1 (5 bases). Trimming removed 4 bases from V and 7 bases from J, with 11 bases in between. The CDR3 runs to 13 residues. CDR1 is LNHDA, CDR2 SQIVND, per germline (reference sequence). CDR3 sequence (DNA): TGTGCCAGTAGTAGGGACGGCTTACAGCCCCAGCATTTT. Protein: CASSRDGLQPQHF. Full variable domain (rest looked up from reference TRBV19 and TRBJ1-5): DGGITQSPKYLFRKEGQNVTLSCEQNLNHDAMYWYRQDPGQGLRLIYYSQIVNDFQKGDIAEGYSVSREKKESFPLTVTSAQKNPTAFYLCASSRDGLQPQHFGDGTRLSIL.

This clone turned up a few times. The V gene is TRBV18, the J gene TRBJ2-7; D may be TRBD1 (6 bases). The CDR3 loop spans 14 amino acids. CDR1 is KGHSH, CDR2 LQKENI, per germline. V was cut by 0 bases and J by 2 bases, with 8 bases left in between. In nucleotides, the CDR3 is TGTGCCAGCTCACCACCAGGGACACCCTACGAGCAGTACTTC. This translates into CASSPPGTPYEQYF.

Notes on this clone: Additional DNA sequences in this sample encode the identical CDR3. The CDR3 sequence: CASSPQGSGGSREQYF. The CDR3 coding sequence is TGTGCCAGCTCGCCCCAGGGTAGCGGGGGGTCTCGCGAGCAGTACTTC. V is TRBV18 and J is TRBJ2-7; TRBD2 matches at 10 bases. The germline V gene has CDR1 KGHSH and CDR2 LQKENI. V shed 6 bases, J shed 6 bases, and the junction held 14 bases outside the gene matches. CDR3 length equals 16 residues.

V gene TRBV18 combines with J gene TRBJ1-6; 8 bases agree with TRBD1. CDR3 length: 14 residues. Per germline, CDR1 KGHSH and CDR2 LQKENI. The ends lost 3 bases at V and 10 bases at J; junction bases unmatched: 5. The CDR3 DNA is TGTGCCAGCTCACCGGGACAGGTTGGCTCACCCCTCCACTTT. It codes for CASSPGQVGSPLHF.

The sample holds one count of this clone. This chain joins TRBV29-1 and TRBJ1-2; 9 nucleotides agree with TRBD1. The CDR3 runs 14 residues. In germline, CDR1 is SQVTM, CDR2 ANQGSEA. With 4 bases clipped from V and 6 bases from J, the junction kept 9 bases outside the gene matches. CDR3: CSVGGTGRADGYTF. CDR3 in DNA: TGCAGCGTTGGGGGGACAGGGAGAGCCGATGGCTACACCTTC.

The rearrangement joins TRBV9 to TRBJ2-1, with D perhaps TRBD2 (6 bases). The V end was cut by 3 bases, the J end by 0 bases, with 16 bases between. Germline V CDR1 and CDR2: SGDLS, YYNGEE. The CDR3 sequence is 17 residues long. CDR3 sequence reads: CASSARLGHNSYNEQFF. The CDR3 region has the DNA TGTGCCAGCAGCGCCAGACTAGGCCACAACTCCTACAATGAGCAGTTCTTC.

This rearrangement joins TRBV19 to TRBJ2-7; maybe TRBD1 (5 bases). Trimming left V 4 bases short and J 2 bases short, with 15 bases between. Per the germline V gene, CDR1 is LNHDA and CDR2 is SQIVND (reference sequence). The CDR3 consists of 15 residues. CDR3 sequence reads: CASSNQGEDPYEQYF. The CDR3, as DNA: TGTGCCAGTAGTAATCAGGGTGAGGACCCCTACGAGCAGTACTTC. Supplemented by reference TRBV19 and TRBJ2-7, the full variable domain reads DGGITQSPKYLFRKEGQNVTLSCEQNLNHDAMYWYRQDPGQGLRLIYYSQIVNDFQKGDIAEGYSVSREKKESFPLTVTSAQKNPTAFYLCASSNQGEDPYEQYFGPGTRLTVT.

The rearrangement uses TRBV6-6 and TRBJ1-2, with a possible D match to TRBD1 (5 bases). The V gene's germline CDR1 is MNHNY and CDR2 SVGAGI (reference sequence). The CDR3 is 15 residues long. V was shortened by 0 bases and J by 8 bases, with 16 bases between the two germline ends. The CDR3 region has the DNA TGTGCCAGCAGTTACTCGATTCCGGGCAGGGACGGCTACACCTTC. This translates into CASSYSIPGRDGYTF.

The gene calls are TRBV7-3 and TRBJ2-5; 10 nucleotides agree with TRBD1. Trimming at V came to 0 bases and at J to 4 bases, leaving 5 bases not matched to a gene. Germline V gives CDR1 SGHTA, CDR2 FQGTGA. The CDR3 sequence is 16 residues long. The DNA for the CDR3 is TGTGCCAGCAGCTTAACGGGACAGGGGATGCGAGAGACCCAGTACTTC. It yields the protein CASSLTGQGMRETQYF.

The CDR3: CAWSRSSGYEQYF. Here the CDR3 DNA reads TGTGCCTGGAGTAGGTCCTCGGGGTACGAGCAGTACTTC. This chain joins TRBV30 and TRBJ2-7; perhaps TRBD2 as D (5 bases). The CDR3 sequence is 13 residues long. V was trimmed by 2 bases and J by 4 bases, leaving 12 bases between them. Germline V gene data show CDR1 as GTSNPN and CDR2 as SVGIG (reference sequence).

The rearrangement uses TRBV29-1 and TRBJ1-2, with unresolved D. This CDR3 has 14 amino acids. Germline V gene lookup returns CDR1 SQVTM and CDR2 ANQGSEA. Trimming pared 2 bases from V and 4 bases from J, leaving 14 bases between. CDR3 in DNA: TGCAGCGTTGAAAACCCCGGCACTGGCTATGGCTACACCTTC. It specifies CSVENPGTGYGYTF.

The chain recombines TRBV19 with TRBJ2-3; TRBD1 matches 8 bases. V shed 6 bases and J 0 bases; nucleotides not matched to a gene: 8. CDR3 length: 16 amino acids. In germline, CDR1 is LNHDA, CDR2 SQIVND (reference sequence). The chain's CDR3 is CASSRGQATSTDTQYF. The CDR3 DNA reads as TGTGCCAGTAGCCGGGGACAGGCAACTAGCACAGATACGCAGTATTTT.